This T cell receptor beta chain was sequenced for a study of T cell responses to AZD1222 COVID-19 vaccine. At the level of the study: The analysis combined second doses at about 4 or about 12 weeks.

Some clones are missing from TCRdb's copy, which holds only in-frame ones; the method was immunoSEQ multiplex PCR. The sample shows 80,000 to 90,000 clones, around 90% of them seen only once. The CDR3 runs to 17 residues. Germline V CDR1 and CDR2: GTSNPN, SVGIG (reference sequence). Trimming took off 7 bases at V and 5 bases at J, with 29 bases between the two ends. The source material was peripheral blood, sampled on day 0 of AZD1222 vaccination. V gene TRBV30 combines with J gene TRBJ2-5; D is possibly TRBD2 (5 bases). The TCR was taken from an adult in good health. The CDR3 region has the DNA TGTGCCTTCCGACACCTTAAGCGGAGGCAACCTGCGGAGACCCAGTACTTC. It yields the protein CAFRHLKRRQPAETQYF. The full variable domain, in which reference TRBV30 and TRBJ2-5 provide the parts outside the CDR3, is SQTIHQWPATLVQPVGSPLSLECTVEGTSNPNLYWYRQAAGRGLQLLFYSVGIGQISSEVPQNLSASRPQDRQFILSSKKLLLSDSGFYLCAFRHLKRRQPAETQYFGPGTRLLVL.